These 14 T cell receptor beta chains were sequenced from one sample in a study of T cell responses to AZD1222 COVID-19 vaccine. TCRdb's copy holds only in-frame clones and misses some; the assay was immunoSEQ multiplex PCR. The repertoire holds 150,000 to 200,000 clones, with 94% as singletons. The source material was peripheral blood, sampled on day 0 of AZD1222 vaccination. These receptor sequences come from an adult in good health.

The V gene is TRBV11-3, the J gene TRBJ2-1; D may be TRBD1 or TRBD2 (5 bases each). Per germline, CDR1 SGHNT and CDR2 YENEEA. This CDR3 contains 15 residues. V lost 3 bases and J 8 bases, leaving 17 bases between the germline ends. CDR3 nucleotide sequence: TGTGCCAGCAGCTTGTACCAGACAGCGCGGGATGAGCAGTTCTTC. This gives the protein CASSLYQTARDEQFF.

Only a few counts were recorded for this clone. The J gene is TRBJ1-6, the V gene TRBV28; D not resolved. The CDR3 covers 14 residues. V lost 7 bases and J lost 8, with 15 bases in between. Germline V gene data show CDR1 as MDHEN and CDR2 as SYDVKM. The CDR3 reads CASTGAVNDSPLHF. In nucleotides, the CDR3 is TGTGCCAGCACTGGAGCGGTTAATGATTCACCCCTCCACTTT.

CDR3 nucleotides: TGTGCCACCAGTGATCCCCGGGACTACAATGAGCAGTTCTTC. It codes for CATSDPRDYNEQFF. The chain joins TRBV24-1 to TRBJ2-1, with a tentative D call TRBD2 (5 bases). CDR3 size: 14 residues. The ends were cut back, 3 bases at V and 3 bases at J, with 8 bases in the middle. CDR1 is KGHDR and CDR2 is SFDVKD in the germline V gene.

The rearrangement joins TRBV19 to TRBJ1-1, with D tentatively TRBD1 (5 bases). Trimming took 10 bases from V and 5 from J, leaving 17 bases between them. The CDR3 extends over 13 amino acids. The V gene's germline CDR1 is LNHDA and CDR2 SQIVND (reference sequence). The CDR3 spells CATRNPGGTEAFF. The DNA of the CDR3 is TGTGCCACTAGGAACCCCGGGGGGACTGAAGCTTTCTTT.

The V call is TRBV9, the J call TRBJ1-5; the D is unclear. The germline gives CDR1 SGDLS, CDR2 YYNGEE. V was shortened by 0 bases and J by 2 bases, with 6 bases between the two germline ends. This CDR3 contains 14 residues. The CDR3 nucleotides are TGTGCCAGCAGCGTAGGGAGTCGCAATCAGCCCCAGCATTTT. Protein: CASSVGSRNQPQHF.

The genes are TRBV28 and TRBJ1-4; 10 nucleotides line up with TRBD1. The V gene's germline CDR1 is MDHEN and CDR2 SYDVKM. This CDR3 is built from 16 residues. The trim removed 4 bases at V and 10 bases at J, leaving 12 bases unmatched. CDR3 amino acids: CASSSSDGTGDGKLFF. The CDR3 nucleotides read TGTGCCAGCAGTTCCTCCGACGGGACAGGGGACGGAAAACTGTTTTTT. The variable domain in full, with the rest retrieved from reference TRBV28 and TRBJ1-4, is DVKVTQSSRYLVKRTGEKVFLECVQDMDHENMFWYRQDPGLGLRLIYFSYDVKMKEKGDIPEGYSVSREKKERFSLILESASTNQTSMYLCASSSSDGTGDGKLFFGSGTQLSVL.

The chain is built from TRBV5-4 and TRBJ2-1; D perhaps matches TRBD2 (6 bases). Germline CDR1 and CDR2: SGHNT and YYREEE (reference sequence). V lost 5 bases and J lost 8, with 14 bases in between. CDR3 size: 13 residues. The CDR3 loop is CASRTGEIDEQFF. As DNA, the CDR3 is TGTGCCAGCAGAACGGGAGAAATCGATGAGCAGTTCTTC.

V gene TRBV5-6 combines with J gene TRBJ1-1; 7 bases align to TRBD1. The ends lost 0 bases at V and 11 bases at J; junction bases unmatched: 7. CDR3 length: 13 amino acids. Germline V gene lookup returns CDR1 SGHDT and CDR2 YYEEEE. The chain's CDR3 is CASSLASGQVAFF. CDR3 sequence (DNA): TGTGCCAGCAGCTTGGCGAGTGGACAGGTGGCTTTCTTT.

The count of this clone is one. V and J are TRBV5-1 and TRBJ1-2; D unclear. The germline V gene encodes CDR1 SGHRS and CDR2 YFSETQ. V was pared by 0 bases and J by 8 bases, with 11 bases between. The CDR3 covers 13 residues. The CDR3: CASSLATGGGYTF. The CDR3 nucleotides read TGCGCCAGCAGCTTGGCCACGGGTGGCGGCTACACCTTC.

The V gene is TRBV15, the J gene TRBJ2-1; D unclear. CDR3 length equals 14 residues. The germline CDR1 and CDR2 sequences are LNHNV and YYDKDF (reference sequence). Trimming took 8 bases from V and 4 from J, leaving 15 bases between them. The CDR3, as DNA: TGTGCCACCGGGCTCTCTGCGAAATACAATGAGCAGTTCTTC. This encodes CATGLSAKYNEQFF. The full variable domain, rest sourced from reference TRBV15 and TRBJ2-1, is DAMVIQNPRYQVTQFGKPVTLSCSQTLNHNVMYWYQQKSSQAPKLLFHYYDKDFNNEADTPDNFQSRRPNTSFCFLDIRSPGLGDTAMYLCATGLSAKYNEQFFGPGTRLTVL.

The chain has TRBV13 and TRBJ2-3; D is possibly TRBD2 (6 bases). V lost 5 bases and J lost 3, with 15 bases in between. Germline-derived CDR1 and CDR2 are PRHDT and FYEKMQ (reference sequence). The CDR3 extends over 15 amino acids. The CDR3 DNA reads TGTGCCAGCAGCCCACCACTAGCTGGGACAGATACGCAGTATTTT. As protein: CASSPPLAGTDTQYF.

V usage is TRBV11-3 and J usage is TRBJ2-1, with 9 nucleotides matching TRBD2. The CDR3 has 15 amino acids. The germline gives CDR1 SGHNT, CDR2 YENEEA. With V trimmed by 3 bases and J by 5 bases, 5 bases remained unmatched. CDR3 sequence reads: CASSLESGRNNEQFF. The CDR3 nucleotides read TGTGCCAGCAGCTTGGAAAGCGGGAGGAACAATGAGCAGTTCTTC.

The chain combines TRBV19 with TRBJ2-7; D might be TRBD1 (6 bases). V shed 6 bases and J shed 6 bases, with 18 bases lying between them. The V gene's germline CDR1 is LNHDA and CDR2 SQIVND (reference sequence). The CDR3 is made up of 14 amino acids. CDR3 amino acids: CASRTGTSGAEQYF. The CDR3 DNA reads TGTGCCAGTAGAACCGGGACAAGCGGTGCCGAGCAGTACTTC.

The V gene is TRBV10-1, the J gene TRBJ1-2; D uncertain. Germline values: CDR1 WNHNN, CDR2 SYGVQD (reference sequence). Trimming removed 4 bases at V and 4 bases at J, with 10 bases between. The CDR3 loop spans 13 amino acids. Here the CDR3 DNA reads TGCGCCAGCAGTGCTTCGCGGGGCTATGGCTACACCTTC. Its translation: CASSASRGYGYTF.